The 19 T cell receptor beta chains listed next were all sequenced from one sample in a study of cytomegalovirus exposure and HLA in healthy donors. Amplification used 60 Vbeta primers and 13 Jbeta primers. Using immunoSEQ multiplex PCR, the repertoire was profiled, and TCRdb retains in-frame clones only, with some absent. The repertoire holds 100,000 or so clones, about three quarters seen once, with roughly 4.2% in the top ten. Sequencing was done on a sample of PBMCs. Receptors were obtained from a woman aged 40-49 years in good health and CMV-seropositive.

This rearrangement joins TRBV11-1 to TRBJ2-7; D possibly corresponds to TRBD2 (5 bases). CDR3 length: 14 residues. The ends were cut back, 5 bases at V and 9 bases at J, with 20 bases in the middle. Germline V gives CDR1 SGHAT, CDR2 FQDESV (reference sequence). In nucleotides, the CDR3 is TGTGCCAGCAGCCTGCGGACCCCGGGGATATCGCAGTACTTC. Translating it yields CASSLRTPGISQYF.

In its sample, this clone was seen once. This rearrangement joins TRBV11-2 to TRBJ2-3; 7 bases fit TRBD2. Germline assignment: CDR1 SGHAT and CDR2 FQNNGV. The CDR3 runs 18 residues. The junction had 14 bases not matched to a gene; V was cut back by 0 bases and J by 5 bases. This chain's CDR3 is CASSLDLRWEGGEDTQYF. DNA for the CDR3: TGTGCCAGCAGCTTAGATCTGAGGTGGGAGGGTGGGGAAGATACGCAGTATTTT.

Many counts were recorded for this clone. This chain connects TRBV4-3 to TRBJ2-6, with D possibly being TRBD2 (6 bases). This CDR3 is 18 amino acids long. Germline CDR1 is LGHNA and CDR2 is YSLEER. V lost 6 bases to trimming and J lost 4 bases, with 22 bases between them. The CDR3 sequence is CASRFNPGGAGGANVLTF. CDR3 coding DNA: TGCGCCAGCAGATTTAATCCGGGCGGCGCGGGGGGGGCCAACGTCCTGACTTTC.

The chain combines TRBV4-3 with TRBJ2-1; a possible D gene is TRBD1 (9 bases). The CDR3 spans 20 residues. Germline CDR1 reads LGHNA; CDR2 reads YSLEER. V shed 1 base and J shed 0 bases, with 22 bases lying between them. The CDR3 protein is CASSQVGTGSGTSSYNEQFF. The CDR3, as DNA: TGCGCCAGCAGCCAAGTGGGGACAGGGTCCGGGACTAGCTCCTACAATGAGCAGTTCTTC.

V is TRBV11-3 and J is TRBJ2-3, with D unresolved. Trimming took 2 bases from V and 2 from J, leaving 8 bases between them. Per germline, CDR1 SGHNT and CDR2 YENEEA. The CDR3 is 14 amino acids. CDR3 loop: CASSLSLFTDTQYF. In DNA, the CDR3 is TGTGCCAGCAGCTTAAGCTTGTTCACAGATACGCAGTATTTT.

A single count supports this clone. This sequence joins TRBV9 and TRBJ2-3; TRBD2 is a possible D gene (6 bases). Per germline, CDR1 SGDLS and CDR2 YYNGEE. The germline V and J ends were trimmed by 4 bases and 4 bases, with 19 bases remaining between them. The CDR3 is 16 amino acids. The CDR3 DNA reads as TGTGCCAGCAGCCCCTCGCCGGGGGTCGAGGCAGATACGCAGTATTTT. Encoded protein: CASSPSPGVEADTQYF.

This clone showed up just a few times. The genes are TRBV11-3 and TRBJ2-6; 10 nucleotides match TRBD2. CDR1 is SGHNT, CDR2 YENEEA, per germline. V dropped 10 bases and J dropped 0; count of bases not matched to a gene: 6. The CDR3 covers 16 residues. CDR3 sequence reads: CATSLAGVSGANVLTF. CDR3 in DNA: TGTGCCACCTCTCTAGCGGGAGTCTCTGGGGCCAACGTCCTGACTTTC.

The V gene is TRBV25-1, the J gene TRBJ1-2; no reliable D call. Germline V gives CDR1 MGHDK, CDR2 SYGVNS. CDR3 length: 17 residues. V was pared by 3 bases and J by 1 base, with 18 bases between. Here the CDR3 reads CASSDAVGGVNNYGYTF. The CDR3 DNA reads TGTGCCAGCAGTGATGCTGTCGGCGGAGTGAATAACTATGGCTACACCTTC.

This clone was detected a few times. J is TRBJ2-7 and V is TRBV4-3; TRBD2 aligns across 8 bases. Germline V gene data show CDR1 as LGHNA and CDR2 as YSLEER. CDR3 size: 15 residues. Losses at the gene ends were 0 bases for V and 2 bases for J; bases not matched to a gene: 3. CDR3 nucleotides: TGCGCCAGCAGCCAAGACGGGGGGGGAGCCTACGAGCAGTACTTC. It specifies CASSQDGGGAYEQYF.

The chain employs TRBV5-1 and TRBJ2-7; TRBD2 aligns across 7 bases. J was trimmed by 0 bases and V by 2 bases; bases with no gene match: 2. The CDR3 runs to 14 residues. CDR1 SGHRS and CDR2 YFSETQ come from the germline V gene. The CDR3 DNA sequence: TGCGCCAGCAGCTTCGGGACTACCTCCTACGAGCAGTACTTC. Protein product: CASSFGTTSYEQYF.

The chain links TRBV6-5 to TRBJ2-1, with D possibly being TRBD1 (5 bases). CDR1 MNHEY and CDR2 SVGAGI come from the germline V gene. The CDR3 is 12 residues long. V lost 6 bases and J 10 bases, leaving 13 bases between the germline ends. The CDR3 reads CASRSQGFEQFF. CDR3 in DNA: TGTGCCAGCAGGAGTCAGGGTTTCGAGCAGTTCTTC.

The chain is built from TRBV6-4 and TRBJ2-5; D might be TRBD1 (6 bases). Germline-derived CDR1 and CDR2 are MRHNA and SNTAGT. Trimming removed 3 bases from V and 5 bases from J, with 10 bases in between. The CDR3 covers 13 residues. CDR3 coding DNA: TGTGCCAGCAGTGAAGTGAGGGGGGAGACCCAGTACTTC. Residues: CASSEVRGETQYF.

This clone was counted a few times. This chain links TRBV6-1 with TRBJ2-7; a possible D gene is TRBD2 (5 bases). Germline CDR1 is MNHNS and CDR2 is SASEGT. The CDR3 extends over 14 amino acids. V was clipped by 4 bases and J by 6 bases, with 16 bases between them. CDR3 in DNA: TGTGCCAGCAGTGCCCTAGGACTCTCGTCCGAGCAGTACTTC. Its translation is CASSALGLSSEQYF.

The chain recombines TRBV6-1 with TRBJ1-4; D might be TRBD1 (6 bases). The CDR3 is 14 amino acids. The ends were cut back, 5 bases at V and 5 bases at J, with 12 bases in the middle. Germline-derived CDR1 and CDR2 are MNHNS and SASEGT. CDR3 bases: TGTGCCAGCAGTAGAACAGGGTTCAATGAAAAACTGTTTTTT. It specifies CASSRTGFNEKLFF.

CDR3 nucleotide sequence: TGCGCCAGCAGCCCCTCGACAGGGGAATGGTACGAGCAGTACTTC. Amino acids: CASSPSTGEWYEQYF. The chain couples TRBV4-3 to TRBJ2-7, with 8 nucleotides matching TRBD1. Germline lookup yields CDR1 LGHNA and CDR2 YSLEER. The CDR3 runs to 15 residues. With V trimmed by 4 bases and J by 4 bases, 9 bases remained unmatched.

This clone was recorded only once. The genes are TRBV28 and TRBJ2-3; maybe TRBD2 (6 bases). Germline V gene sequence: CDR1 MDHEN, CDR2 SYDVKM. This CDR3 comprises 16 residues. Deletions cut 5 bases from V and 1 base from J, with 16 bases between. The CDR3 is CASSTPLGEGTDTQYF. The CDR3 DNA follows: TGTGCCAGCAGTACCCCGTTGGGGGAGGGCACAGATACGCAGTATTTT.

The gene calls are TRBV5-1 and TRBJ1-1; TRBD1 aligns across 7 bases. With 0 bases clipped from V and 3 bases from J, the junction kept 5 bases outside the gene matches. The CDR3 is 15 residues long. In germline, CDR1 is SGHRS, CDR2 YFSETQ. In nucleotides, the CDR3 is TGCGCCAGCAGCTTGGCAGGGGGTAGTTACACTGAAGCTTTCTTT. Translating gives CASSLAGGSYTEAFF.

This chain connects TRBV7-2 to TRBJ1-4; D not certain. Trimming took off 2 bases at V and 5 bases at J, with 6 bases between the two ends. This CDR3 is 13 amino acids long. The germline CDR1 and CDR2 sequences are SGHTA and FQGNSA. CDR3 sequence: CASSLLENEKLFF. CDR3 nucleotide sequence: TGTGCCAGCAGCTTACTAGAGAATGAAAAACTGTTTTTT.

The genes are TRBV7-6 and TRBJ2-7, with TRBD1 matching over 8 bases. The CDR3 extends over 14 amino acids. The junction had 3 bases not matched to a gene; V was cut back by 1 base and J by 4 bases. In germline, CDR1 is SGHVS, CDR2 FNYEAQ. In DNA, the CDR3 is TGTGCCAGCAGCTTAGGAGACAGGGGTTACGAGCAGTACTTC. As protein: CASSLGDRGYEQYF.